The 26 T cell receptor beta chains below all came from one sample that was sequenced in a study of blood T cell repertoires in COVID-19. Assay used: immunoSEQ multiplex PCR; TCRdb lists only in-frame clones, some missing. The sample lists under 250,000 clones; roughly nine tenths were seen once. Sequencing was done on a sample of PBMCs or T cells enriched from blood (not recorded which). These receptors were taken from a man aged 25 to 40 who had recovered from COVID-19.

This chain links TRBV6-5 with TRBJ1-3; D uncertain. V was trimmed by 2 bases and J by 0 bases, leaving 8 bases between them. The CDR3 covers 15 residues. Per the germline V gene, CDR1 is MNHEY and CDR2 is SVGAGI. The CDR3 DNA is TGTGCCAGCAGTTACGGGCCGGTCTCTGGAAACACCATATATTTT. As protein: CASSYGPVSGNTIYF.

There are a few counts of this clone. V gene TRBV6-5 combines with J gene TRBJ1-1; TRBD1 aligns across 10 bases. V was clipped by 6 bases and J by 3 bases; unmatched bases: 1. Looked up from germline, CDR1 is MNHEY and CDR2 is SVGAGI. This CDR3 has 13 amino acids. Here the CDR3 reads CASRGTGDTEAFF. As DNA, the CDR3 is TGTGCCAGCAGGGGGACAGGGGACACTGAAGCTTTCTTT.

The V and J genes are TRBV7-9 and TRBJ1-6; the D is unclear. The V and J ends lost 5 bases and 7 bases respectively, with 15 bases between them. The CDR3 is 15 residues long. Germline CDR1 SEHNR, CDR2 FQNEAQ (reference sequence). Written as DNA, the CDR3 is TGTGCCAGCAGCCAAGACAACAGCCTAAATTCACCCCTCCACTTT. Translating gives CASSQDNSLNSPLHF. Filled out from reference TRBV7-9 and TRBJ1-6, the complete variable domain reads DTGVSQNPRHKITKRGQNVTFRCDPISEHNRLYWYRQTLGQGPEFLTYFQNEAQLEKSRLLSDRFSAERPKGSFSTLEIQRTEQGDSAMYLCASSQDNSLNSPLHFGNGTRLTVT.

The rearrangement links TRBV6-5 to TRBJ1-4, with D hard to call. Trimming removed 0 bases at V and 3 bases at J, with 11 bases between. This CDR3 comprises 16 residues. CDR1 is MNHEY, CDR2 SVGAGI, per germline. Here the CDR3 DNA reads TGTGCCAGCAGTTACTCGTCAGGCAGTTCTAATGAAAAACTGTTTTTT. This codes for CASSYSSGSSNEKLFF.

CDR3 coding DNA: TGTGCCAGCAGTTTCCGCGGCTCGGGGGGTTCACCCCTCCACTTT. As protein: CASSFRGSGGSPLHF. The chain combines TRBV27 with TRBJ1-6, with D possibly TRBD1 on 5 matching bases. V was clipped by 3 bases and J by 9 bases, with 15 bases between them. The CDR3 is 15 amino acids. Germline V gives CDR1 MNHEY, CDR2 SMNVEV (reference sequence).

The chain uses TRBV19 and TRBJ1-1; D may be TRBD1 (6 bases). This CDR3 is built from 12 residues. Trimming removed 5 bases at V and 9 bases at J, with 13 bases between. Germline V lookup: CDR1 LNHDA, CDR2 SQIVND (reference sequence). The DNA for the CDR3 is TGTGCCAGTAGTCTAACAGGGATCCAAGCTTTCTTT. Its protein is CASSLTGIQAFF.

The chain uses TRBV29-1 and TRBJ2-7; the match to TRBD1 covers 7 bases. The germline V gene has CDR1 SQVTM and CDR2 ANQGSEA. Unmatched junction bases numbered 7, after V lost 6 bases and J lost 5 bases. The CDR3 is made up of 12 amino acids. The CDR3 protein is CSVIQGIDEQYF. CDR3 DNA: TGCAGCGTAATACAGGGGATCGACGAGCAGTACTTC.

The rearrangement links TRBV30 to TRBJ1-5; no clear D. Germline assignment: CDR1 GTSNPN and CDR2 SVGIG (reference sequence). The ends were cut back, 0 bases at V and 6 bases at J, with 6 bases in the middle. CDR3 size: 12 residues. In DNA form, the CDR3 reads TGTGCCTGGAGTGTACCGGGTCAGCCCCAGCATTTT. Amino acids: CAWSVPGQPQHF.

Written as DNA, the CDR3 is TGCGCCAGCAGCGCCTTTTCAGGGGCTTATGATGGCTACACCTTC. Amino acid sequence: CASSAFSGAYDGYTF. This chain uses TRBV5-1 with TRBJ1-2; TRBD1 is a possible D gene (6 bases). CDR3 length equals 15 residues. CDR1 is SGHRS and CDR2 is YFSETQ in the germline V gene. V gave up 4 bases and J gave up 6 bases, with 19 bases separating them.

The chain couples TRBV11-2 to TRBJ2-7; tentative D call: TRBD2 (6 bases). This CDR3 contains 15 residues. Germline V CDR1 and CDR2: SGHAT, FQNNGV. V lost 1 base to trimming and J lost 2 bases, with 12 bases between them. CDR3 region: CASSLGLVSPYEQYF. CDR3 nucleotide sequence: TGTGCCAGCAGCTTAGGACTAGTGTCCCCCTACGAGCAGTACTTC.

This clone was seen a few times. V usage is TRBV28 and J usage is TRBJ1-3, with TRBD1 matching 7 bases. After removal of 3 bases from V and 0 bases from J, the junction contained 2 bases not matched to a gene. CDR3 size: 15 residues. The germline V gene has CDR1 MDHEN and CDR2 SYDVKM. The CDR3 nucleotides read TGTGCCAGCAGTTTGTCAGGGGGCTCTGGAAACACCATATATTTT. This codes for CASSLSGGSGNTIYF.

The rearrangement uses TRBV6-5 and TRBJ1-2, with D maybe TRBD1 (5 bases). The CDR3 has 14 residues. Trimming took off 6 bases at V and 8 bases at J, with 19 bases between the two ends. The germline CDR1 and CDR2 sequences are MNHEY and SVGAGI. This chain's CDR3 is CASRTKQDKEGYTF. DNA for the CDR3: TGTGCCAGCAGAACAAAACAGGATAAGGAAGGCTACACCTTC.

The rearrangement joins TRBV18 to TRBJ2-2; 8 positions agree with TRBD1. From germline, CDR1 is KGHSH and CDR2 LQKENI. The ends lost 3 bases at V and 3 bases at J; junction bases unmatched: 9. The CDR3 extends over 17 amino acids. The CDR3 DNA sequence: TGTGCCAGCTCACCCCTCGGACAGGGTGGGGACACCGGGGAGCTGTTTTTT. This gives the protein CASSPLGQGGDTGELFF.

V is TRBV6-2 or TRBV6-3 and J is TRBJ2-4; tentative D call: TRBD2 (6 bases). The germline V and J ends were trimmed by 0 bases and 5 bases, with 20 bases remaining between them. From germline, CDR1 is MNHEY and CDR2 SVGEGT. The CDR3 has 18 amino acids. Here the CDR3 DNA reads TGTGCCAGCAGTTACTCGCAGGAAATGGGGGGTTCGGAAAACATTCAGTACTTC. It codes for CASSYSQEMGGSENIQYF.

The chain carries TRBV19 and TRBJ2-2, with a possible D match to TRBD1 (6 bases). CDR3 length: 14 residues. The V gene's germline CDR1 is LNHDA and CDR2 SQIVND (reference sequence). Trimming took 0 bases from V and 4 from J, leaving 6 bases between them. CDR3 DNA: TGTGCCAGTAGTATAGACAGGGGCACCGGGGAGCTGTTTTTT. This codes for CASSIDRGTGELFF.

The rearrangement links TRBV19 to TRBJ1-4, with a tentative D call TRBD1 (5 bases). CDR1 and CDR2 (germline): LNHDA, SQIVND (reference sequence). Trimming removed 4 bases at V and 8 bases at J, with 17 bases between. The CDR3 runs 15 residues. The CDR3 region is CASSSRQGFGEKLFF. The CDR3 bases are TGTGCCAGTAGTAGCCGGCAGGGTTTCGGGGAAAAACTGTTTTTT.

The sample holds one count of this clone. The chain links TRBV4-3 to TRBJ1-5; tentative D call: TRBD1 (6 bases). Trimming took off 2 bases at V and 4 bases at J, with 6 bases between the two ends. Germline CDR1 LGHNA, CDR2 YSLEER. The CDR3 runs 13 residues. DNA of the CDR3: TGCGCCAGCAGCCAACAGGGGAATCAGCCCCAGCATTTT. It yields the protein CASSQQGNQPQHF.

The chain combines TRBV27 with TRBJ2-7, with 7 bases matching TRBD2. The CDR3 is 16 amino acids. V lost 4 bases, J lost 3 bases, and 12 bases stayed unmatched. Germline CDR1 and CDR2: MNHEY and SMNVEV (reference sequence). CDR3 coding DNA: TGTGCCAGCAGTTCCGGGAGGCCTGCCCTTAACTACGAGCAGTACTTC. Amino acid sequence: CASSSGRPALNYEQYF.

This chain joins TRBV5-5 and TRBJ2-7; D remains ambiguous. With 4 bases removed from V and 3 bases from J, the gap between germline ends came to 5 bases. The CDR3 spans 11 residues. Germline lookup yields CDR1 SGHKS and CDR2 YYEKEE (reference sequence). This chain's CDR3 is CASSVLYEQYF. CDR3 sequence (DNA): TGTGCCAGCAGCGTCCTCTACGAGCAGTACTTC.

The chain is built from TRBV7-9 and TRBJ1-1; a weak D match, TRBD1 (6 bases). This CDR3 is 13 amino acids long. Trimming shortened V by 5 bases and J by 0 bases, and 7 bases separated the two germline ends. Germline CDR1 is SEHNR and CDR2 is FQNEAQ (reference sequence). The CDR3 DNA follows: TGTGCCAGCAGCCACAGGGTGAACACTGAAGCTTTCTTT. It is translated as CASSHRVNTEAFF.

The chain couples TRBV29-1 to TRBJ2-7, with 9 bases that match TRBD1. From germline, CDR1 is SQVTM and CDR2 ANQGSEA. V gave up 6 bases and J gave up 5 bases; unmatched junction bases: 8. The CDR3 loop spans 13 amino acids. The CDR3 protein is CSVLGQGRDEQYF. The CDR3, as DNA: TGCAGCGTATTGGGACAGGGTAGGGACGAGCAGTACTTC.

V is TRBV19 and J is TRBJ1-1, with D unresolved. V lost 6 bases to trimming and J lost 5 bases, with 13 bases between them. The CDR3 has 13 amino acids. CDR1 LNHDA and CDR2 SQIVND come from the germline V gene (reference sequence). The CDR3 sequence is CASRNPPGTEAFF. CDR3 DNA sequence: TGTGCCAGTAGGAATCCCCCGGGAACTGAAGCTTTCTTT.

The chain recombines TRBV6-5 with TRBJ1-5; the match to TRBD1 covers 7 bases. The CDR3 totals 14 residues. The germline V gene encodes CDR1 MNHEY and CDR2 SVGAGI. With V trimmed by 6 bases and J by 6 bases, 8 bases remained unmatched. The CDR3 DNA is TGTGCCAGCAGCGATACAGGGGCTGGTCAGCCCCAGCATTTT. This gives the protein CASSDTGAGQPQHF.

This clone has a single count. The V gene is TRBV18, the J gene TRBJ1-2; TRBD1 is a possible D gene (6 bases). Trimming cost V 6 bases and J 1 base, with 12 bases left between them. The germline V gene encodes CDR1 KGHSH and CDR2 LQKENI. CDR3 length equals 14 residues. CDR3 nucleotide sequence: TGTGCCAGCTCCCGGGACACTGATAACTATGGCTACACCTTC. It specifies CASSRDTDNYGYTF.

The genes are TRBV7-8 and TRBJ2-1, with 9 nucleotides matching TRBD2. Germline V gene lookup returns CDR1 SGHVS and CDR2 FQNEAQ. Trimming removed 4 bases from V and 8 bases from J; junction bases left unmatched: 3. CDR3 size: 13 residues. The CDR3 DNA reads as TGTGCCAGCAGCTGGGGACTAGCCCATGAGCAGTTCTTC. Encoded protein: CASSWGLAHEQFF.

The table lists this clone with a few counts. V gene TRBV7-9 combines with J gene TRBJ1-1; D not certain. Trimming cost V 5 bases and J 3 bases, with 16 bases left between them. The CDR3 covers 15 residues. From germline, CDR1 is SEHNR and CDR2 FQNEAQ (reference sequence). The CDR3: CASSPFLQRDTEAFF. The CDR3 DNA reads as TGTGCCAGCAGCCCTTTTCTACAGAGGGACACTGAAGCTTTCTTT.